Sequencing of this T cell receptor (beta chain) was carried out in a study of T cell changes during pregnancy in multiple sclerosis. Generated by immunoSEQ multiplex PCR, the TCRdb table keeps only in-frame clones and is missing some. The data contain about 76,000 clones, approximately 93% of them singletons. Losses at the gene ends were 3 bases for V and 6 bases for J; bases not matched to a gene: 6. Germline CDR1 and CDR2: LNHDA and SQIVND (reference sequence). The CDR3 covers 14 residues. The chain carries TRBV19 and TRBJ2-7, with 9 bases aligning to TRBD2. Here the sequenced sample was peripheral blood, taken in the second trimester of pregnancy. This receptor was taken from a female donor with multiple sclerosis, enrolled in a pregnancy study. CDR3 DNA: TGTGCCAGTAGTATTAGCGGGAGACTCGGCGAGCAGTACTTC. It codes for CASSISGRLGEQYF.